Reported below is one T cell receptor (beta chain). The data originate from a study of blood T cell repertoires in COVID-19. About the research overall: Nucleic acid was either cDNA or gDNA, and it came from T cells, B-cell-depleted T cells, or PBMCs.

Unmatched junction bases numbered 12, after V lost 1 base and J lost 9 bases. This CDR3 is 17 amino acids long. Germline loops: CDR1 LGHDT, CDR2 YNNKEL (reference sequence). In the original workflow: Estimates of nucleated cell counts were drawn from the amplification of reference gene primers. Method: immunoSEQ multiplex PCR; TCRdb's copy keeps in-frame clones and lacks some. V, J and clone size are taken as reported in that table, and D and trimming were inferred from the DNA itself. This sample has a few hundred thousand clones, with around 89% found just once. The J gene is TRBJ1-6, the V gene TRBV3-1 (or the pseudogene TRBV3-2), with TRBD1 matching over 7 bases. This TCR came from a woman aged 40-49 years who had recovered from COVID-19. Sequencing was done on a sample of peripheral blood. The CDR3 here is CASSQGGGRGRGSPLHF. The CDR3 DNA sequence: TGTGCCAGCAGCCAAGGCGGCGGGAGGGGGCGGGGTTCACCCCTCCACTTT.